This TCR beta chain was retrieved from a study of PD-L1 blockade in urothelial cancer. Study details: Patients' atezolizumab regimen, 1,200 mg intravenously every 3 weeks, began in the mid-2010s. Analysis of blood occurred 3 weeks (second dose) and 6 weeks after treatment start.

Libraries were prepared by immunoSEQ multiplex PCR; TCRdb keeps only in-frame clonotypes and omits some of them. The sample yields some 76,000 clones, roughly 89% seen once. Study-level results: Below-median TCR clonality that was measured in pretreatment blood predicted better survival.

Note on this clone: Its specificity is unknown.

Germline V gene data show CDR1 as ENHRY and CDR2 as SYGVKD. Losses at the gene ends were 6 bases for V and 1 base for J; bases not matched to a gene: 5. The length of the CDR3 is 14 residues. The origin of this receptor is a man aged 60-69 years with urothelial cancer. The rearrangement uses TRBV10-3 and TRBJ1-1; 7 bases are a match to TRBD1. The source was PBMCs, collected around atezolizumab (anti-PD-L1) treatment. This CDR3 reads CAISRQGSNTEAFF. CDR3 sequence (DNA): TGTGCCATCAGCCGACAGGGATCGAACACTGAAGCTTTCTTT.